This TCR beta chain was sequenced in a study of molecular identifiers for immune sequencing clone quantification. A remark on this clonotype: Antigen specificity is unknown.

Whole-study results and caveats: Because of identical TCR molecules sharing a barcode, sizes of highly expanded clones could be underestimated. Clones that exceeded 20 RNA copies held over 97% of effector molecules, yet under 1% in naive cells.

Naive CD8 libraries used about 18,000 to 1,100,000 sorted cells and 10%, 30% or 50% RNA. Naive CD8 T cells were sorted as CD8+CD4-CCR7+CD45RA+. TCRdb ran MiXCR on the PCR reads and lists one entry per CDR3 protein. The table has approximately 670,000 distinct CDR3 sequences, 20% seen once. V shed 5 bases, J shed 4 bases, and the junction held 4 bases outside the gene matches. The CDR3 is 14 amino acids. The source of this sequence is a human donor in good health. Some libraries in this study had Jurkat cell RNA spiked in. The J gene is TRBJ1-2, the V gene TRBV12-3 or TRBV12-4; TRBD1 aligns across 10 bases. Sequenced input: naive CD8+ T cells from blood, with Jurkat cell RNA spiked in. Described subset: FACS-sorted CD8+CD4-CCR7+CD45RA+ naive T cells. The CDR3 loop reads CASSGTGVGYGYTF. The DNA for the CDR3 is TGTGCCAGCAGTGGGACAGGGGTTGGCTATGGCTACACCTTC.